This entry lists 27 T cell receptor beta chains sequenced from one sample in a study of cytomegalovirus exposure and HLA in healthy donors. In the PCR, 60 Vbeta and 13 Jbeta primers were used. Clones were sequenced by immunoSEQ multiplex PCR, and TCRdb holds only the in-frame ones, with some missing. Of tens of thousands of clones in the sample, around three quarters were seen once. The sample was PBMCs. These receptors were taken from a woman aged 40 to 50 in good health and CMV-seropositive.

This clone occurred a few times. The rearrangement joins TRBV7-6 to TRBJ1-5; D call uncertain. The CDR3 is 14 residues long. Looked up from germline, CDR1 is SGHVS and CDR2 is FNYEAQ. Trimming took 1 base from V and 5 from J, leaving 9 bases between them. CDR3 DNA sequence: TGTGCCAGCAGCTTAGTGGCAGGTCATCAGCCCCAGCATTTT. Encoded protein: CASSLVAGHQPQHF. Filled out from reference TRBV7-6 and TRBJ1-5, the complete variable domain reads GAGVSQSPRYKVTKRGQDVALRCDPISGHVSLYWYRQALGQGPEFLTYFNYEAQQDKSGLPNDRFSAERPEGSISTLTIQRTEQRDSAMYRCASSLVAGHQPQHFGDGTRLSIL.

The chain has TRBV2 and TRBJ1-6; 10 bases match TRBD1. The CDR3 length is 14 residues. The V gene's germline CDR1 is SNHLY and CDR2 FYNNEI. Germline trimming cut 5 bases from V and 7 bases from J; bases unmatched to any gene: 2. Here the CDR3 reads CASSRQGANSPLHF. Written as DNA, the CDR3 is TGTGCCAGCAGTCGACAGGGGGCCAATTCACCCCTCCACTTT.

This chain links TRBV5-4 with TRBJ2-7; D gene unclear. V lost 0 bases to trimming and J lost 0 bases, with 7 bases between them. The germline CDR1 and CDR2 sequences are SGHNT and YYREEE (reference sequence). The CDR3 is made up of 14 amino acids. CDR3 loop: CASSLETSSYEQYF. Written as DNA, the CDR3 is TGTGCCAGCAGCTTGGAAACTTCCTCCTACGAGCAGTACTTC.

The rearrangement links TRBV7-9 to TRBJ2-7; a possible D gene is TRBD2 (5 bases). V gave up 5 bases and J gave up 2 bases, with 13 bases separating them. The CDR3 extends over 14 amino acids. Per the germline V gene, CDR1 is SEHNR and CDR2 is FQNEAQ (reference sequence). This CDR3 reads CASSVGRGAYEQYF. DNA of the CDR3: TGTGCCAGCAGCGTAGGACGGGGAGCCTACGAGCAGTACTTC.

The chain links TRBV5-6 to TRBJ1-2; no reliable D call. The V end lost 4 bases, the J end lost 4 bases, and 17 bases lay between the germline ends. This CDR3 has 15 residues. CDR1 and CDR2 (germline): SGHDT, YYEEEE. This chain's CDR3 is CASSPKSSHFYGYTF. The CDR3 bases are TGTGCCAGCAGCCCTAAGTCTTCTCATTTCTATGGCTACACCTTC.

Regarding this clone: Mismatch with germline at one junction end may stem from a read error. The V and J genes are TRBV7-9 and TRBJ1-1; TRBD1 agrees at 7 bases. CDR3 length equals 13 residues. CDR1 is SEHNR, CDR2 FQNEAQ, per germline (reference sequence). The CDR3 sequence is CSSSLERQGEAFF. CDR3 in DNA: TGTTCCAGCAGCTTGGAAAGACAGGGTGAAGCTTTCTTT.

The chain uses TRBV19 and TRBJ2-1; 7 nucleotides line up with TRBD2. Germline values: CDR1 LNHDA, CDR2 SQIVND (reference sequence). The CDR3 is 16 residues long. V was clipped by 7 bases and J by 1 base; unmatched bases: 10. CDR3 DNA sequence: TGTGCCAGTAATAAGATGCGGGGGAAATCCTACAATGAGCAGTTCTTC. Translating it yields CASNKMRGKSYNEQFF.

The rearrangement joins TRBV11-3 to TRBJ2-1; 7 nucleotides line up with TRBD1. The germline gives CDR1 SGHNT, CDR2 YENEEA. The CDR3 runs 14 residues. The V gene end was trimmed by 2 bases and the J gene end by 14 bases; junction bases not matched to a gene: 12. The CDR3 here is CASSLSDREDTKFF. The CDR3 nucleotides are TGTGCCAGCAGCTTATCCGACAGGGAAGATACAAAGTTCTTC.

This rearrangement joins TRBV11-3 to TRBJ1-5; D unclear. Germline CDR1 and CDR2: SGHNT and YENEEA. The CDR3 spans 15 residues. With 0 bases removed from V and 7 bases from J, the gap between germline ends came to 13 bases. CDR3 sequence (DNA): TGTGCCAGCAGCTTAGATGCCGCTATAAAGCAGCCCCAGCATTTT. It is translated as CASSLDAAIKQPQHF.

V gene TRBV2 combines with J gene TRBJ2-3; TRBD2 matches at 8 bases. CDR1 and CDR2 from the germline V gene are SNHLY and FYNNEI. The V segment lost 3 bases and the J segment 10 bases; nucleotides outside the gene matches: 9. CDR3 length: 14 residues. This chain's CDR3 is CASSDSRGAGAQYF. CDR3 in DNA: TGTGCCAGCAGTGATTCGCGGGGGGCCGGTGCGCAGTATTTT.

The sample holds one count of this clone. V usage is TRBV6-1 and J usage is TRBJ1-5; 9 nucleotides align to TRBD1. Germline trimming cut 6 bases from V and 7 bases from J; bases unmatched to any gene: 7. CDR1 is MNHNS, CDR2 SASEGT, per germline. The CDR3 length is 14 residues. The CDR3 spells CASRAHRGPQPQHF. The CDR3 region has the DNA TGTGCCAGCAGGGCTCACAGGGGGCCACAGCCCCAGCATTTT.

V gene TRBV2 combines with J gene TRBJ2-6; the match to TRBD1 covers 7 bases. Per the germline V gene, CDR1 is SNHLY and CDR2 is FYNNEI. V shed 4 bases and J 2 bases; nucleotides not matched to a gene: 5. The length of the CDR3 is 16 residues. CDR3 in DNA: TGTGCCAGCAGTGGTCTCAGGGGGACTGGGGCCAACGTCCTGACTTTC. The encoded protein is CASSGLRGTGANVLTF.

A few counts support this clone. The rearrangement joins TRBV7-2 to TRBJ1-2; a possible D gene is TRBD1 (6 bases). Trimming took off 1 base at V and 0 bases at J, with 15 bases between the two ends. Germline CDR1 SGHTA, CDR2 FQGNSA. The CDR3 spans 17 residues. The CDR3 coding sequence is TGTGCCAGCAGCTTAGGGATTGGCAGGGGCACTAACTATGGCTACACCTTC. Encoded protein: CASSLGIGRGTNYGYTF.

The chain has TRBV30 and TRBJ1-5; TRBD1 might be the D (6 bases). Between the trimmed V and J ends, which lost 2 bases and 4 bases, there was a span of 15 bases. The CDR3 loop spans 15 amino acids. Germline V lookup: CDR1 GTSNPN, CDR2 SVGIG (reference sequence). CDR3 sequence: CAWSTARGGNQPQHF. The DNA for the CDR3 is TGTGCCTGGAGTACCGCTCGAGGGGGAAATCAGCCCCAGCATTTT.

For the CDR3, the DNA is TGTGCCACCGGGGGCACGGTTGGGACCCAGTACTTC. Translated: CATGGTVGTQYF. The chain uses TRBV15 and TRBJ2-5; a possible D gene is TRBD1 (6 bases). The V end was cut by 8 bases, the J end by 7 bases, with 14 bases between. CDR3 size: 12 residues. Germline CDR1 is LNHNV and CDR2 is YYDKDF (reference sequence).

This rearrangement joins TRBV2 to TRBJ2-7; D is possibly TRBD2 (6 bases). Germline V gives CDR1 SNHLY, CDR2 FYNNEI. Trimming took off 5 bases at V and 2 bases at J, with 13 bases between the two ends. The length of the CDR3 is 14 residues. The CDR3 reads CASSKEGGPYEQYF. CDR3 in DNA: TGTGCCAGCAGTAAAGAGGGAGGCCCCTACGAGCAGTACTTC.

This clone was picked up a small number of times. This chain joins TRBV18 and TRBJ2-1; 12 bases fit TRBD2. In germline, CDR1 is KGHSH, CDR2 LQKENI. The CDR3 covers 17 residues. V lost 0 bases to trimming and J lost 6 bases; unmatched junction nucleotides: 6. The CDR3 DNA is TGTGCCAGCTCACCACCCTCCCTAGCGGGAGGGATCAATGAGCAGTTCTTC. This codes for CASSPPSLAGGINEQFF.

The chain is built from TRBV29-1 and TRBJ2-7; 9 bases align to TRBD1. Germline loops: CDR1 SQVTM, CDR2 ANQGSEA. The CDR3 is 16 amino acids. With 6 bases clipped from V and 4 bases from J, the junction kept 16 bases outside the gene matches. The CDR3: CSVQGAVNLPIYEQYF. CDR3 DNA sequence: TGCAGCGTACAGGGGGCGGTGAACCTACCCATTTACGAGCAGTACTTC.

The chain has TRBV27 and TRBJ2-1, with 9 bases aligning to TRBD1. J lost 4 bases, V lost 2 bases, and 0 bases had no gene match. The germline CDR1 and CDR2 sequences are MNHEY and SMNVEV (reference sequence). The CDR3 spans 14 residues. The CDR3 bases are TGTGCCAGCAGTTTAGGGACAGGGTACAATGAGCAGTTCTTC. Its protein product is CASSLGTGYNEQFF.

The chain carries TRBV28 and TRBJ1-1, with D possibly matching TRBD1 (5 bases). The V end lost 5 bases, the J end lost 0 bases, and 10 bases lay between the germline ends. CDR1 and CDR2 from the germline V gene are MDHEN and SYDVKM. The CDR3 spans 14 residues. The CDR3 spells CASSIRDMNTEAFF. CDR3 DNA sequence: TGTGCCAGCAGTATCAGGGATATGAACACTGAAGCTTTCTTT.

The genes are TRBV7-3 and TRBJ2-3, with D possibly TRBD1 on 6 matching bases. Germline V gene sequence: CDR1 SGHTA, CDR2 FQGTGA. This CDR3 has 13 amino acids. With 2 bases removed from V and 4 bases from J, the gap between germline ends came to 7 bases. Here the CDR3 reads CASSLQGPDTQYF. The CDR3 DNA reads TGTGCCAGCAGCTTACAGGGGCCAGATACGCAGTATTTT.

The genes are TRBV5-1 and TRBJ2-7, with 10 bases that match TRBD1. V was pared by 1 base and J by 2 bases, with 12 bases of the junction left unmatched. CDR1 and CDR2 from the germline V gene are SGHRS and YFSETQ. This CDR3 is 18 amino acids long. The DNA of the CDR3 is TGCGCCAGCAGCTTGAGGAGACAGGGGGCCTCGTCTCCCTACGAGCAGTACTTC. Translation: CASSLRRQGASSPYEQYF.

The rearrangement uses TRBV30 and TRBJ2-2, with a weak D call TRBD2 (5 bases). Trimming removed 0 bases at V and 4 bases at J, with 15 bases between. Germline V gives CDR1 GTSNPN, CDR2 SVGIG (reference sequence). The CDR3 length is 16 residues. The CDR3 loop reads CAWSVLPGSSTGELFF. DNA for the CDR3: TGTGCCTGGAGTGTACTGCCGGGGTCCAGCACCGGGGAGCTGTTTTTT.

This clone is medium-sized. V and J are TRBV2 and TRBJ1-5; D perhaps matches TRBD1 (5 bases). The V and J ends lost 3 bases and 4 bases respectively, with 16 bases between them. CDR1 and CDR2 from the germline V gene are SNHLY and FYNNEI. CDR3 length equals 16 residues. The CDR3 bases are TGTGCCAGCAGTGAGAACCCTAACAGGAAAAATCAGCCCCAGCATTTT. The encoded protein is CASSENPNRKNQPQHF.

This clone turned up a few times. The CDR3 here is CASSVAASPNEQFF. For the CDR3, the DNA is TGCGCCAGCAGCGTGGCCGCTAGCCCGAATGAGCAGTTCTTC. This sequence joins TRBV5-1 and TRBJ2-1; possibly TRBD2 for D (5 bases). The CDR3 contains 14 residues. Per germline, CDR1 SGHRS and CDR2 YFSETQ. The V and J ends lost 4 bases and 7 bases respectively, with 15 bases between them.

The CDR3 bases are TGTGCCAGCAGTGACGGAGGCATCGAAGCTTTCTTT. It yields the protein CASSDGGIEAFF. V usage is TRBV6-4 and J usage is TRBJ1-1; D not resolved. V was trimmed by 2 bases and J by 8 bases, leaving 9 bases between them. Per the germline V gene, CDR1 is MRHNA and CDR2 is SNTAGT. The CDR3 runs 12 residues.

This chain joins TRBV6-1 and TRBJ1-1; D ambiguous. The CDR3 covers 13 residues. The ends were cut back, 5 bases at V and 1 base at J, with 8 bases in the middle. Germline V gene data show CDR1 as MNHNS and CDR2 as SASEGT. CDR3 nucleotide sequence: TGTGCCAGCAGTAATAGGAGGAACACTGAAGCTTTCTTT. It yields the protein CASSNRRNTEAFF.